The rows below give T cell receptor beta chains drawn from one sample of a study of T cells in localized non-small cell lung cancer. The data were produced by immunoSEQ multiplex PCR, yet TCRdb's version contains in-frame clones alone and is incomplete. The table lists 25,000 to 35,000 clones, more than 70% of them singletons, with 10% to 15% in the top ten. Sequencing used peripheral blood, obtained before any cancer treatment. The receptors were sampled from a female donor of 60 years or more with stage III squamous cell lung carcinoma. Each CDR3 is given with its conserved first and last residue. The D gene is left open where the match is weak. Size is stated for part of the rows, as once, few or many counts, or as a class when the clone is expanded.

size,V,J,D,DNA,CDR3
NA,TRBV4-3,TRBJ1-4,NA,TGCGCCAGCAGCCAAGATCCCAGGGCGAATGAAAAACTGTTTTTT,CASSQDPRANEKLFF
NA,TRBV18,TRBJ1-1,NA,TGTGCCAGCTCACCTGGACCCCAGAGGAGAGCTTTCTTT,CASSPGPQRRAFF
few,TRBV5-8,TRBJ1-1,TRBD1,TGTGCCAGCAGCTTGGGGGACAGGAACACTGAAGCTTTCTTT,CASSLGDRNTEAFF
NA,TRBV18,TRBJ1-2,NA,TGTGCCAGCTCACCATCGGAAGCCTCAAGTGGCTACACCTTC,CASSPSEASSGYTF
NA,TRBV6-1,TRBJ2-3,TRBD1,TGTGCCAGCACCGTACAGGGGGCGCCGACTGATACGCAGTATTTT,CASTVQGAPTDTQYF
NA,TRBV6-5,TRBJ1-2,TRBD1,TGTGCCAGTCAATTGAGGGACAGAGCATATGGCTACACCTTC,CASQLRDRAYGYTF
NA,TRBV6-5,TRBJ1-2,NA,TGTGCCAGCAGTCCCGGGCCCCGTAACTATGGCTACACCTTC,CASSPGPRNYGYTF
NA,TRBV7-2,TRBJ2-7,NA,TGTGCCAGCAGCTTGAATTTTCTTTACGAGCAGTACTTC,CASSLNFLYEQYF
NA,TRBV6-1,TRBJ2-5,TRBD2,TGTGCCAGCACCTTGGGGGGGAGTCAAGAGACCCAGTACTTC,CASTLGGSQETQYF
NA,TRBV5-4,TRBJ2-2,NA,TGTGCCAGCAGGCCCGCACAGATCACCGGGGAGCTGTTTTTT,CASRPAQITGELFF
NA,TRBV7-3,TRBJ2-3,TRBD2,TGTGCCAGCAGCTTAATGGGGCTAGCGGGACCAGATACGCAGTATTTT,CASSLMGLAGPDTQYF
NA,TRBV5-1,TRBJ2-5,NA,TGCGCCAGCAGCTTTCTCAGTGATCAAGAGACCCAGTACTTC,CASSFLSDQETQYF
NA,TRBV7-2,TRBJ2-7,NA,TGTGCCAGCAGCTTTTACGGCTCCTGGGGCGAGCAGTACTTC,CASSFYGSWGEQYF
NA,TRBV4-1,TRBJ1-2,NA,TGCGCCAGCAGCCAAGATCTTATTAACTATGGCTACACCTTC,CASSQDLINYGYTF
NA,TRBV9,TRBJ1-1,NA,TGTGCCAGCAGCCCCCAGTGGAGGGGGGCTGAAGCTTTCTTT,CASSPQWRGAEAFF
NA,TRBV2,TRBJ1-1,NA,TGTGCCAGCAGCCTGAAGGACAGCACTGAAGCTTTCTTT,CASSLKDSTEAFF
few,TRBV10-2,TRBJ1-1,NA,TGCGCCAGCAGTGAAGGAATGAACACTGAAGCTTTCTTT,CASSEGMNTEAFF
NA,TRBV6-5,TRBJ1-5,NA,TGTGCCAGCAGCCTCAACAGGGAAGATCAGCCCCAGCATTTT,CASSLNREDQPQHF
NA,TRBV6-1,TRBJ1-1,NA,TGTGCCAGCAGTGAAGTAGAATTGGGCACTGAAGCTTTCTTT,CASSEVELGTEAFF
NA,TRBV10-2,TRBJ2-2,NA,TGCGCCAGCAGTGAAGGAGGGTTGTTGGGGAACACCGGGGAGCTGTTTTTT,CASSEGGLLGNTGELFF
NA,TRBV5-1,TRBJ1-3,NA,TGCGCCAGCAGCTCCCGACTCGGCTATGGAAACACCATATATTTT,CASSSRLGYGNTIYF
NA,TRBV28,TRBJ2-7,NA,TGTGCCAGCAGTTTAATGTTCATGTTGCAGGGTCGGGCCGAGCAGTACTTC,CASSLMFMLQGRAEQYF
NA,TRBV7-7,TRBJ2-5,NA,TGTGCCAGCAGCTTAGCGACGGTCCGGGGGGCCCGGGAGACCCAGTACTTC,CASSLATVRGARETQYF